A selection of T cell receptor beta chains follows, all from one sample in a study of T cells in Graves' hyperthyroidism and ophthalmopathy. TCRdb reprocessed the multiplex PCR reads with MiXCR, giving one entry per CDR3 protein. The sample carries fewer than 600,000 distinct CDR3 sequences, 13% to 15% recorded once. The source material was blood. Receptors originate from a woman in her thirties or forties with Graves' hyperthyroidism. Each CDR3 is given with its conserved first and last residue. Each record gives: clone size, V gene, D gene, J gene, CDR3 DNA, CDR3 protein. A D gene is named only where the DNA matches it firmly. Clone size is shown for a subset of rows, as once, few, many or a class of expanded clone.

size: NA; V: TRBV3-1; D: TRBD1; J: TRBJ2-1; DNA: TGTGCCAGCAGCCAAGGAACAGGGGGCTTCGATGAGCAGTTCTTC; CDR3: CASSQGTGGFDEQFF
size: NA; V: TRBV9; D: NA; J: TRBJ2-7; DNA: TGTGCCAGCAGCGTAGGGCGGGGAACCCACGAGCAGTACTTC; CDR3: CASSVGRGTHEQYF
size: NA; V: TRBV25-1; D: NA; J: TRBJ2-7; DNA: TGTGCCAGCAGAGATACGGGCCGATACCAGCAGTACTTC; CDR3: CASRDTGRYQQYF
size: few; V: TRBV20-1; D: TRBD2; J: TRBJ2-2; DNA: TGCAGTGCTAAGAGGTCTAGCGGGACCCACACCGGGGAGCTGTTTTTT; CDR3: CSAKRSSGTHTGELFF
size: many; V: TRBV6-5; D: TRBD1; J: TRBJ1-4; DNA: TGTGCCAGCAGTTACTCCAGCGGGACAGGGGGTGAAAAACTGTTTTTT; CDR3: CASSYSSGTGGEKLFF
size: many; V: TRBV5-1; D: NA; J: TRBJ2-5; DNA: TGCGCCAGCAGCTTGGCCGCGGGACCCGAAGAGACCCAGTACTTC; CDR3: CASSLAAGPEETQYF
size: few; V: TRBV5-4; D: TRBD1; J: TRBJ1-2; DNA: TGTGCCAGCAGCTCCGGGACAGGGGGGACCTCGTATGGCTACACCTTC; CDR3: CASSSGTGGTSYGYTF
size: NA; V: TRBV6-1; D: NA; J: TRBJ2-5; DNA: TGTGCCAGCAGTCCAACAGGGAGCCATCAAGAGACCCAGTACTTC; CDR3: CASSPTGSHQETQYF
size: NA; V: TRBV20-1; D: NA; J: TRBJ2-4; DNA: TGCAGTGCTAGAGTAGGGCTAGCGACGAACATTCAGTACTTC; CDR3: CSARVGLATNIQYF
size: NA; V: TRBV20-1; D: NA; J: TRBJ2-5; DNA: TGCAGTGCTAGAAAACCGGGTCAAGAGACCCAGTACTTC; CDR3: CSARKPGQETQYF
size: NA; V: TRBV6-1; D: TRBD1; J: TRBJ1-1; DNA: TGTGCCAGCAGGGCTCTTACAGGGGGCGGACGCACTGAAGCTTTCTTT; CDR3: CASRALTGGGRTEAFF
size: many; V: TRBV20-1; D: NA; J: TRBJ2-7; DNA: TGCAGTGCCCCGGCTACTGAGTGGGAGCAGTACTTC; CDR3: CSAPATEWEQYF
size: few; V: TRBV28; D: NA; J: TRBJ2-7; DNA: TGTGCCAGCACTCTTTCCTCCTACGAGCAGTACTTC; CDR3: CASTLSSYEQYF
size: many; V: TRBV30; D: TRBD2; J: TRBJ2-3; DNA: TGTGCCTGGAGATTGAGCGGGAGTCCCACAGATACGCAGTATTTT; CDR3: CAWRLSGSPTDTQYF
size: NA; V: TRBV6-1; D: NA; J: TRBJ2-7; DNA: TGTGCCAGCAGTGAAGGGGATTGGGAGGCCTACGAGCAGTACTTC; CDR3: CASSEGDWEAYEQYF
size: many; V: TRBV10-3; D: TRBD1; J: TRBJ2-7; DNA: TGTGCCATCAGTCGGGACAGGGTTTCCTACGAGCAGTACTTC; CDR3: CAISRDRVSYEQYF
size: many; V: TRBV5-1; D: NA; J: TRBJ2-7; DNA: TGCGCCAGCAGCTTGGGGACACTAGCTTCCTACGAGCAGTACTTC; CDR3: CASSLGTLASYEQYF
size: many; V: TRBV3-1; D: NA; J: TRBJ1-1; DNA: TGTGCCAGCAGCCTGGGTCAAACTGAAGCTTTCTTT; CDR3: CASSLGQTEAFF
size: many; V: TRBV30; D: TRBD1; J: TRBJ2-7; DNA: TGTGCCACCCGGGGTAGGGGGCGTGAGCAGTACTTC; CDR3: CATRGRGREQYF
size: NA; V: TRBV11-2; D: NA; J: TRBJ2-1; DNA: TGTGCCAGCAGCTTAGGCGGGACGGACTCGCGGAGGCAGTTCTTC; CDR3: CASSLGGTDSRRQFF
size: many; V: TRBV27; D: NA; J: TRBJ2-4; DNA: TGTGCCAGCAGTTTAAAGGGCGGGAACGTAGGGGTAGCCAAAAACATTCAGTACTTC; CDR3: CASSLKGGNVGVAKNIQYF
size: NA; V: TRBV28; D: NA; J: TRBJ1-5; DNA: TGTGCCAGCAGCCTTCCGGTCGGCAATCAGCCCCAGCATTTT; CDR3: CASSLPVGNQPQHF
size: few; V: TRBV9; D: NA; J: TRBJ2-5; DNA: TGTGCCAGCAGCGTAGAGGGGTGGGTAGAGACCCAGTACTTC; CDR3: CASSVEGWVETQYF
size: NA; V: TRBV5-5; D: NA; J: TRBJ1-5; DNA: TGTGCCAGCAGCGTTGACGGAAGAAATCAGCCCCAGCATTTT; CDR3: CASSVDGRNQPQHF
size: NA; V: TRBV5-1; D: TRBD1; J: TRBJ2-2; DNA: TGCGCCAGCGAAACAGGGGGCACCGGGGAGCTGTTTTTT; CDR3: CASETGGTGELFF
size: many; V: TRBV3-1; D: TRBD1; J: TRBJ2-7; DNA: TGTGCCAGCAGCCAAACACCGGGACAGATCTACGAGCAGTACTTC; CDR3: CASSQTPGQIYEQYF
size: many; V: TRBV7-9; D: TRBD2; J: TRBJ2-1; DNA: TGTGCCAGCAGCTTGCCCCAGACTAGCGGGGAGGTAGATGAGCAGTTCTTC; CDR3: CASSLPQTSGEVDEQFF
size: NA; V: TRBV3-1; D: TRBD2; J: TRBJ2-3; DNA: TGTGCCAGCAGCCAAGGACTAGCGGGGGCTGAGGCAGATACGCAGTATTTT; CDR3: CASSQGLAGAEADTQYF
size: many; V: TRBV28; D: NA; J: TRBJ2-2; DNA: TGTGCCAGCAGTTACTCGCCCTCTTTGACAGGGAACACCGGGGAGCTGTTTTTT; CDR3: CASSYSPSLTGNTGELFF
size: many; V: TRBV28; D: TRBD1; J: TRBJ1-1; DNA: TGTGCCAGCAGTTTAGGACGACAGGGTAGAGGTGAAGCTTTCTTT; CDR3: CASSLGRQGRGEAFF
size: many; V: TRBV6-1; D: TRBD1; J: TRBJ1-1; DNA: TGTGCCAGCAGATTCGGGACAGGGAGGACTGAAGCTTTCTTT; CDR3: CASRFGTGRTEAFF
size: many; V: TRBV3-1; D: NA; J: TRBJ2-6; DNA: TGTGCCAGCAGCCAAGAACAGGTTTCGTCGGGCTCTGGGGCCAACGTCCTGACTTTC; CDR3: CASSQEQVSSGSGANVLTF
size: NA; V: TRBV20-1; D: NA; J: TRBJ2-5; DNA: TGCAGTGCTAGAAAGGCTCAGCGGGAGACCCAGTACTTC; CDR3: CSARKAQRETQYF
size: few; V: TRBV10-2; D: NA; J: TRBJ2-7; DNA: TGCGCCAGCAGTGAAGATCCTTACAAAACCCTATACGAGCAGTACTTC; CDR3: CASSEDPYKTLYEQYF
size: few; V: TRBV19; D: TRBD1; J: TRBJ1-5; DNA: TGTGCCAGTAGACCGGGACAGGGTTATAGCAATCAGCCCCAGCATTTT; CDR3: CASRPGQGYSNQPQHF
size: many; V: TRBV5-1; D: NA; J: TRBJ2-7; DNA: TGCGCCAGCAGCGCAGACCCACCGAGCTCCTACGAGCAGTACTTC; CDR3: CASSADPPSSYEQYF
size: NA; V: TRBV28; D: TRBD1; J: TRBJ2-1; DNA: TGTGCCAGCAGTGCGACAGGGGGCGGCGGGAGGCCCTACAATGAGCAGTTCTTC; CDR3: CASSATGGGGRPYNEQFF
size: many; V: TRBV27; D: TRBD1; J: TRBJ2-1; DNA: TGTGCCAGCAGACGGGGGACAGGGGGTTCAAGGAGCTCCTACAATGAGCAGTTCTTC; CDR3: CASRRGTGGSRSSYNEQFF
size: NA; V: TRBV5-1; D: TRBD2; J: TRBJ2-7; DNA: TGCGCCAGCAGCTCGGGACTAGAGGTTGTCGAGCAGTACTTC; CDR3: CASSSGLEVVEQYF
size: many; V: TRBV12-3/TRBV12-4; D: NA; J: TRBJ2-7; DNA: TGTGCCAGCAGTTTTAGAGCTCGCGACGAGCAGTACTTC; CDR3: CASSFRARDEQYF
size: NA; V: TRBV27; D: TRBD2; J: TRBJ2-3; DNA: TGTGCCAGCCGGAGGACTAGCGGGAAAAGCACAGATACGCAGTATTTT; CDR3: CASRRTSGKSTDTQYF
size: NA; V: TRBV7-9; D: NA; J: TRBJ1-5; DNA: TGTGCCAGCAGCTCAGTTGGGGCCAATCAGCCCCAGCATTTT; CDR3: CASSSVGANQPQHF
size: NA; V: TRBV20-1; D: TRBD1; J: TRBJ2-7; DNA: TGCAGTGCTAGACAGACAGGGGCAAGCTCCTACGAGCAGTACTTC; CDR3: CSARQTGASSYEQYF